This T cell receptor (beta chain) is drawn from a study of blood T cells in healthy people across ages. Primed by a sample-barcoded 5' primer and a J-beta primer mix, a second PCR proceeded for roughly 6 to 12 cycles. Samples each returned at least 3 million CDR3-containing paired-end reads. TCRdb re-called the 5' RACE reads with MiXCR, one entry per CDR3 protein. Here the sample spans about 570,000 distinct CDR3 sequences, approximately 25% being singletons. Germline trimming cut 3 bases from V and 5 bases from J; bases unmatched to any gene: 10. The CDR3 sequence is 16 residues long. Germline V gives CDR1 SGHRS, CDR2 YFSETQ.

The V gene is TRBV5-1, the J gene TRBJ1-4; 7 bases map to TRBD1. The receptor's source is an older woman in good health. The specimen sequenced was blood. In DNA, the CDR3 is TGCGCCAGCAGCTCTGGCCGGGGACAGCGAAATGAAAAACTGTTTTTT. Amino acids: CASSSGRGQRNEKLFF.